Each of the 11 T cell receptor beta chains below was sequenced from the same sample in a study of HIV-infected patients and healthy controls. Antiretroviral therapy had run roughly three months, about 14 weeks, before follow-up blood collection. Whole blood was used without fractionation, so all unsorted peripheral T cells were included. Around 530 ng RNA was reverse transcribed with alpha and beta constant-region primers. Using multiplexing indices, alpha and beta chain libraries were generated apart by chain-specific third strand synthesis. MiXCR, run by TCRdb on the 5' RACE reads, gives a single entry per CDR3 protein. The table lists roughly 14,000 distinct CDR3 sequences, around 12% of them singletons. The specimen comprised blood, sampled during antiretroviral therapy. These receptors were obtained from an adult with HIV infection. The donor label of this sample is uncertain.

The rearrangement joins TRBV9 to TRBJ2-3, with D tentatively TRBD2 (6 bases). Germline values: CDR1 SGDLS, CDR2 YYNGEE. V was cut by 0 bases and J by 2 bases, with 13 bases left in between. This CDR3 contains 16 residues. CDR3 nucleotides: TGTGCCAGCAGCGTAGGGGGCGGGGAACCCACAGATACGCAGTATTTT. This translates into CASSVGGGEPTDTQYF.

The count of this clonotype is one. The V and J genes are TRBV7-9 and TRBJ2-1; D possibly uses TRBD1 or TRBD2 (6 bases each). CDR3 length: 15 amino acids. The V end lost 5 bases, the J end lost 6 bases, and 17 bases lay between the germline ends. CDR1 is SEHNR, CDR2 FQNEAQ, per germline (reference sequence). The CDR3 region has the DNA TGTGCCAGCAGCCTGGACCGGGGGCGCGGCAATGAGCAGTTCTTC. Its protein product is CASSLDRGRGNEQFF. Combining the CDR3 with reference TRBV7-9 and TRBJ2-1 gives the whole variable domain DTGVSQNPRHKITKRGQNVTFRCDPISEHNRLYWYRQTLGQGPEFLTYFQNEAQLEKSRLLSDRFSAERPKGSFSTLEIQRTEQGDSAMYLCASSLDRGRGNEQFFGPGTRLTVL.

This clonotype was recorded many times. The V and J genes are TRBV5-1 and TRBJ2-5; TRBD2 is a possible D gene (5 bases). This CDR3 comprises 14 residues. V lost 0 bases and J 4 bases, leaving 10 bases between the germline ends. The germline V gene encodes CDR1 SGHRS and CDR2 YFSETQ. CDR3 coding DNA: TGCGCCAGCAGCTTGGCATTTGGAGGAGAGACCCAGTACTTC. It specifies CASSLAFGGETQYF.

This clonotype has ten or more counts. The chain uses TRBV4-2 and TRBJ2-1, with 9 nucleotides matching TRBD1. The CDR3 length is 15 residues. Trimming cost V 2 bases and J 4 bases; bases outside gene matches: 3. Per the germline V gene, CDR1 is LGHNA and CDR2 is YNFKEQ. The chain's CDR3 is CASSQTDRGYNEQFF. The DNA for the CDR3 is TGTGCCAGCAGCCAAACAGACAGGGGGTACAATGAGCAGTTCTTC.

Ten or more counts support this clonotype. The chain couples TRBV6-6 to TRBJ2-4, with unresolved D. The CDR3 is 14 amino acids. Per the germline V gene, CDR1 is MNHNY and CDR2 is SVGAGI (reference sequence). Between the trimmed V and J ends, which lost 7 bases and 2 bases, there was a span of 12 bases. This CDR3 reads CASKLGGSKNIQYF. In DNA, the CDR3 is TGTGCCAGCAAGCTGGGTGGATCCAAAAACATTCAGTACTTC.

Ten or more counts support this clonotype. The chain uses TRBV29-1 and TRBJ1-1; a weak D match, TRBD1 (5 bases). V lost 6 bases to trimming and J lost 1 base, with 12 bases between them. Germline assignment: CDR1 SQVTM and CDR2 ANQGSEA. CDR3 size: 13 residues. The CDR3 region has the DNA TGCAGCGTGGGGGTAACCGCGAACACTGAAGCTTTCTTT. Protein sequence: CSVGVTANTEAFF.

This clonotype was recorded at least ten times. The chain employs TRBV7-8 and TRBJ2-3, with 8 bases identical to TRBD2. This CDR3 spans 14 amino acids. J was trimmed by 4 bases and V by 5 bases; bases with no gene match: 5. The germline CDR1 and CDR2 sequences are SGHVS and FQNEAQ. CDR3 nucleotides: TGTGCCAGCAGCCCGGGGGGGCAGGCAGATACGCAGTATTTT. Protein: CASSPGGQADTQYF.

The chain joins TRBV5-1 to TRBJ2-1; no clear D. Between the trimmed V and J ends, which lost 0 bases and 7 bases, there was a span of 11 bases. Germline V gene sequence: CDR1 SGHRS, CDR2 YFSETQ. There are 14 residues in the CDR3. This CDR3 reads CASSLETGNNEQFF. In DNA, the CDR3 is TGCGCCAGCAGCTTGGAGACGGGTAATAATGAGCAGTTCTTC. Using reference TRBV5-1 and TRBJ2-1 for the parts outside the CDR3, the full variable domain is KAGVTQTPRYLIKTRGQQVTLSCSPISGHRSVSWYQQTPGQGLQFLFEYFSETQRNKGNFPGRFSGRQFSNSRSEMNVSTLELGDSALYLCASSLETGNNEQFFGPGTRLTVL.

This clonotype was recorded many times. The chain joins TRBV2 to TRBJ2-7; 11 bases line up with TRBD2. The CDR3 spans 14 residues. Losses at the gene ends were 6 bases for V and 2 bases for J; bases not matched to a gene: 3. Germline values: CDR1 SNHLY, CDR2 FYNNEI. CDR3 DNA sequence: TGTGCCAGCAGGCGACTAGCGGGACCCTACGAGCAGTACTTC. Amino acids: CASRRLAGPYEQYF. Drawing the rest from reference TRBV2 and TRBJ2-7, the complete variable domain is EPEVTQTPSHQVTQMGQEVILRCVPISNHLYFYWYRQILGQKVEFLVSFYNNEISEKSEIFDDQFSVERPDGSNFTLKIRSTKLEDSAMYFCASRRLAGPYEQYFGPGTRLTVT.

Details on this clonotype: A much larger clone sits a single nucleotide away, making a read error possible. The chain is built from TRBV7-3 and TRBJ2-3, with D possibly matching TRBD2 (5 bases). The CDR3 sequence is 14 residues long. CDR1 is SGHTA and CDR2 is FQGTGA in the germline V gene. The CDR3 is CASSLIGSADTRYF. DNA of the CDR3: TGTGCCAGCAGCTTAATTGGGAGCGCAGATACGCGGTATTTT.

In its sample, this clonotype was seen a few times. The chain employs TRBV7-2 and TRBJ2-3, with D unclear. The CDR3 has 17 amino acids. Trimming stripped 5 bases from V and 0 bases from J, with 18 bases between. Germline values: CDR1 SGHTA, CDR2 FQGNSA. The CDR3 DNA reads as TGTGCCAGCAGCCACGTCATGACGGCTCTTAGCACAGATACGCAGTATTTT. Its protein is CASSHVMTALSTDTQYF.